The source of this T cell receptor beta chain is a study of blood T cell repertoires in COVID-19. The CDR3 spans 15 residues. V lost 7 bases and J lost 1, with 20 bases in between. Germline V gene sequence: CDR1 SQVTM, CDR2 ANQGSEA. Sequencing used immunoSEQ multiplex PCR; TCRdb keeps in-frame clones, though not all of them. This sample has roughly 480,000 clones; 89% occur once, and the top ten carry 0.75% to 0.9%. This clone was counted only a few times. The sequence was collected from a young man with COVID-19, enrolled during active disease. The chain is built from TRBV29-1 and TRBJ2-7, with TRBD2 as a possible D gene (6 bases). Sequenced: peripheral blood. The CDR3 nucleotides read TGCAGCGCTTCACCCGGGACGGGGACTTCCTACGAGCAGTACTTC. Protein: CSASPGTGTSYEQYF.